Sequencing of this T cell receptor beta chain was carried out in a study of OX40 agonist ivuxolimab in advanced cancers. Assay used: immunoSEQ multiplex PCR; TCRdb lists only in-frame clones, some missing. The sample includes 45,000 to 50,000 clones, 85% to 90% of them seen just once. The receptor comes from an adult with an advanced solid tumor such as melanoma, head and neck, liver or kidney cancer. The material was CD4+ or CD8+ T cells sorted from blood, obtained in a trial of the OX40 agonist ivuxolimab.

Here the CDR3 DNA reads TGCGCCAGCAGCCAATTGGCAGGGGTCTACAATGAGCAGTTCTTC. Protein sequence: CASSQLAGVYNEQFF. V gene TRBV4-1 combines with J gene TRBJ2-1; possibly TRBD1 for D (6 bases). The V end was cut by 2 bases, the J end by 3 bases, with 11 bases between. The CDR3 loop spans 15 amino acids. Germline V CDR1 and CDR2: MGHRA, YSYEKL.